One T cell receptor (beta chain) is described in this entry. Its specificity is not known. This sample was taken from a study of T-cell memory formation after mild COVID-19. General study points: CD4/CD8 balance held among clones contracting day 15 to 85, and later expanders leaned CD4+.

The V end lost 3 bases, the J end lost 8 bases, and 5 bases lay between the germline ends. Per germline, CDR1 MNHEY and CDR2 SVGAGI. The CDR3 has 11 residues. From 5'RACE with constant-segment primers came TCR alpha and TCR beta cDNA libraries that carried sample barcodes and UMIs. TCRdb analysed the 5' RACE reads with MiXCR anew, one entry per CDR3 protein. The sample holds fewer than 250,000 distinct CDR3 sequences, approximately 30% seen once. The chain is built from TRBV6-5 and TRBJ2-1, with D uncertain. The sequence was collected from an adult woman who had mild COVID-19 (a few samples of this study predate the infection). Cell type and time point are not known. Sequencing was carried out using PBMCs or a T cell subset sorted from them (not recorded which). Here the CDR3 DNA reads TGTGCCAGCAGTTATATTGATGAGCAGTTCTTC. It encodes CASSYIDEQFF.